This T cell receptor beta chain was recovered during a study of PD-1 blockade in classical Hodgkin lymphoma. Overall study: Nivolumab was administered to patients intravenously at 3 mg/kg every 2 weeks. Study-wide results and limits: Whoever responded completely had baseline diversity much like that seen in newly diagnosed patients. As was reported, newly diagnosed patients showed lower baseline TCR diversity than healthy donors did.

Libraries were prepared by immunoSEQ multiplex PCR; TCRdb keeps only in-frame clonotypes and omits some of them. The top ten clones hold over 9% of a sample with tens of thousands of clones, about 89% of them seen once. This CDR3 is built from 15 residues. Trimming removed 5 bases from V and 6 bases from J; junction bases left unmatched: 13. Germline V lookup: CDR1 SGHTA, CDR2 FQGTGA. Time point of the sample: cycle 4 day 1 (C4D1), after six to seven weeks of nivolumab. Patients all relapsed after autologous stem cell transplantation, and there was variation in brentuximab vedotin exposure. As regards this clone: The antigen remains undetermined.

This chain uses TRBV7-3 with TRBJ2-7; 7 bases fit TRBD2. Here the sequenced sample was peripheral blood mononuclear cells (PBMCs), taken before the fourth cycle of nivolumab. The clonotype originates from a human donor with classical Hodgkin lymphoma. This chain's CDR3 is CASSPNGGGDFEQYF. The CDR3, as DNA: TGTGCCAGCAGCCCCAATGGCGGGGGAGATTTCGAGCAGTACTTC.